The 22 T cell receptor beta chains given below trace back to one sample, sequenced in a study of PD-1 blockade in classical Hodgkin lymphoma. The time point here: cycle 4 day 1 (C4D1), after 5 to 7 weeks of nivolumab. All trial patients relapsed after autologous stem cell transplantation. From thawed PBMCs, CD4+ T cells were purified using magnetic negative selection. Produced via immunoSEQ multiplex PCR; TCRdb's table is partial and in-frame only. Counted here are approximately 28,000 clones, roughly 80% occurring once; the ten biggest clones make up roughly 0.57%. Sequenced here: CD4+ T cells from blood, sampled before the fourth cycle of nivolumab. The source is a human donor with classical Hodgkin lymphoma.

This rearrangement joins TRBV28 to TRBJ2-7, with TRBD2 as a possible D gene (6 bases). Germline values: CDR1 MDHEN, CDR2 SYDVKM. This CDR3 has 14 amino acids. V was shortened by 6 bases and J by 3 bases, with 15 bases between the two germline ends. This chain's CDR3 is CASRTSGLFYEQYF. The CDR3 DNA reads as TGTGCCAGCAGAACGTCGGGACTTTTCTACGAGCAGTACTTC.

The chain links TRBV7-8 to TRBJ1-5; a possible D gene is TRBD1 (5 bases). The germline V and J ends were trimmed by 4 bases and 2 bases, with 21 bases remaining between them. This CDR3 contains 18 residues. Germline-derived CDR1 and CDR2 are SGHVS and FQNEAQ. Here the CDR3 reads CASSSRQMQGIGNQPQHF. The CDR3 nucleotides are TGTGCCAGCAGCTCCCGTCAGATGCAGGGTATCGGCAATCAGCCCCAGCATTTT.

The V call is TRBV27, the J call TRBJ1-1; D gene ambiguous. Germline V lookup: CDR1 MNHEY, CDR2 SMNVEV (reference sequence). CDR3 length: 14 amino acids. V lost 6 bases and J 0 bases, leaving 11 bases between the germline ends. The CDR3 spells CASRGYGMNTEAFF. The CDR3 nucleotides are TGTGCCAGCAGGGGATATGGGATGAACACTGAAGCTTTCTTT.

The chain uses TRBV7-2 and TRBJ1-2; D is unclear. The CDR3 covers 12 residues. V lost 3 bases and J lost 2, with 4 bases in between. Germline-derived CDR1 and CDR2 are SGHTA and FQGNSA. DNA for the CDR3: TGTGCCAGCAGCTTGGTGAACTATGGCTACACCTTC. Translation: CASSLVNYGYTF.

Only a few counts were recorded for this clone. The J gene is TRBJ2-1, the V gene TRBV5-6; 11 bases line up with TRBD2. The germline V gene has CDR1 SGHDT and CDR2 YYEEEE. CDR3 size: 15 residues. J gave up 6 bases and V 2 bases, and 4 bases lay outside the gene matches. This CDR3 reads CASSFRLAGGNEQFF. CDR3 nucleotide sequence: TGTGCCAGCAGCTTTCGGCTAGCGGGAGGCAATGAGCAGTTCTTC.

The genes are TRBV5-6 and TRBJ2-1, with no clear D. CDR1 and CDR2 from the germline V gene are SGHDT and YYEEEE. The CDR3 is 12 residues long. V dropped 2 bases and J dropped 8 bases, with 8 bases sitting between them. This CDR3 is CASSFKGDEQFF. In DNA form, the CDR3 reads TGTGCCAGCAGCTTCAAAGGCGATGAGCAGTTCTTC.

The chain employs TRBV7-2 and TRBJ2-3; D is possibly TRBD1 (6 bases). Germline-derived CDR1 and CDR2 are SGHTA and FQGNSA. Trimming took off 5 bases at V and 2 bases at J, with 20 bases between the two ends. The CDR3 sequence is 17 residues long. The DNA for the CDR3 is TGTGCCAGCAGCCCTTCAGGGGCTTATATGAACACAGATACGCAGTATTTT. Encoded protein: CASSPSGAYMNTDTQYF.

A note on this clone: Sequence at one end of the junction differs from germline and may be a read error. The chain recombines TRBV28 with TRBJ1-2; a weak D match, TRBD1 (5 bases). This CDR3 contains 12 residues. Germline CDR1 and CDR2: MDHEN and SYDVKM. The CDR3 loop reads CASTYWGSRAYF. The CDR3 bases are TGTGCCAGCACGTATTGGGGGAGCCGGGCCTACTTC.

The rearrangement joins TRBV27 to TRBJ2-3, with D perhaps TRBD1 or TRBD2 (5 bases each). Germline V gives CDR1 MNHEY, CDR2 SMNVEV (reference sequence). Trimming left V 2 bases short and J 2 bases short, with 11 bases between. CDR3 length equals 15 residues. In DNA, the CDR3 is TGTGCCAGCAGTTTAAAGCCCGGGGCCACAGATACGCAGTATTTT. This codes for CASSLKPGATDTQYF.

The rearrangement links TRBV6-5 to TRBJ1-4, with unresolved D. CDR3 length: 14 residues. Trimming stripped 2 bases from V and 8 bases from J, with 12 bases between. Germline V lookup: CDR1 MNHEY, CDR2 SVGAGI. CDR3 protein: CASSYGPATEKLFF. For the CDR3, the DNA is TGTGCCAGCAGTTACGGGCCGGCGACCGAAAAACTGTTTTTT.

This rearrangement joins TRBV7-2 to TRBJ2-5, with TRBD2 as a possible D gene (6 bases). The CDR3 totals 15 residues. The V and J ends lost 2 bases and 7 bases respectively, with 17 bases between them. Germline V gives CDR1 SGHTA, CDR2 FQGNSA. CDR3 protein: CASSLYRGFGGTQYF. For the CDR3, the DNA is TGTGCCAGCAGCTTATATAGGGGCTTCGGGGGGACCCAGTACTTC.

The V and J genes are TRBV11-2 and TRBJ2-2; D gene unclear. CDR1 and CDR2 (germline): SGHAT, FQNNGV. The CDR3 totals 12 residues. The germline V and J ends were trimmed by 4 bases and 7 bases, with 7 bases remaining between them. The CDR3 spells CASSYIIGELFF. In DNA, the CDR3 is TGTGCCAGCAGCTACATCATCGGGGAGCTGTTTTTT.

The chain links TRBV18 to TRBJ2-1; D perhaps matches TRBD1 (6 bases). Germline CDR1 and CDR2: KGHSH and LQKENI. The CDR3 is 15 amino acids. Trimming stripped 3 bases from V and 1 base from J, with 10 bases between. The CDR3 protein is CASSPDSLSYNEQFF. The CDR3 DNA follows: TGTGCCAGCTCACCGGACAGCCTTTCCTACAATGAGCAGTTCTTC.

The rearrangement uses TRBV6-5 and TRBJ2-5, with 10 bases aligning to TRBD2. In germline, CDR1 is MNHEY, CDR2 SVGAGI. V shed 6 bases and J 2 bases; nucleotides not matched to a gene: 6. The CDR3 contains 15 residues. This chain's CDR3 is CASSVLAGKQETQYF. The DNA of the CDR3 is TGTGCCAGCAGCGTACTAGCGGGAAAACAAGAGACCCAGTACTTC.

The rearrangement joins TRBV5-1 to TRBJ1-2; D unresolved. V was clipped by 5 bases and J by 1 base, with 12 bases between them. This CDR3 contains 14 residues. Germline assignment: CDR1 SGHRS and CDR2 YFSETQ. The CDR3 DNA is TGCGCCAGCAGTTTAGACGGTTATAACTATGGCTACACCTTC. Its translation is CASSLDGYNYGYTF.

V and J are TRBV10-3 and TRBJ2-5; no clear D. Trimming removed 0 bases at V and 2 bases at J, with 7 bases between. This CDR3 contains 14 residues. CDR1 is ENHRY, CDR2 SYGVKD, per germline. The CDR3 DNA reads TGTGCCATCAGTGAGTCGACTCAACAAGAGACCCAGTACTTC. Residues: CAISESTQQETQYF.

The chain joins TRBV25-1 to TRBJ1-1; 8 nucleotides agree with TRBD1. The CDR3 contains 15 residues. V gave up 4 bases and J gave up 5 bases; unmatched junction bases: 9. Germline CDR1 reads MGHDK; CDR2 reads SYGVNS. The CDR3 region has the DNA TGTGCCAGCAGTGCAACCGACAGGGGACGGACTGAAGCTTTCTTT. Its protein is CASSATDRGRTEAFF.

The gene calls are TRBV10-3 and TRBJ2-2, with TRBD1 as a possible D gene (6 bases). Germline CDR1 reads ENHRY; CDR2 reads SYGVKD. This CDR3 is 16 amino acids long. V lost 6 bases to trimming and J lost 3 bases, with 17 bases between them. Here the CDR3 reads CAISSGGKADTGELFF. The CDR3 nucleotides are TGTGCCATCAGCTCTGGGGGCAAGGCGGACACCGGGGAGCTGTTTTTT.

J is TRBJ1-4 and V is TRBV28; D is possibly TRBD1 (5 bases). CDR3 length: 16 amino acids. Germline CDR1 is MDHEN and CDR2 is SYDVKM. Trimming stripped 5 bases from V and 5 bases from J, with 18 bases between. Here the CDR3 reads CASSVTGVRMNEKLFF. CDR3 sequence (DNA): TGTGCCAGCAGTGTTACGGGGGTGAGAATGAATGAAAAACTGTTTTTT.

This sequence joins TRBV7-3 and TRBJ2-1; 8 bases fit TRBD1. This CDR3 has 14 residues. The germline V gene has CDR1 SGHTA and CDR2 FQGTGA. J lost 3 bases, V lost 8 bases, and 6 bases had no gene match. The CDR3 sequence is CASSDRGGYNEQFF. The CDR3, as DNA: TGTGCCAGCTCCGACAGGGGAGGCTACAATGAGCAGTTCTTC.

V usage is TRBV19 and J usage is TRBJ1-3, with D possibly being TRBD1 (6 bases). The V gene lost 1 base and the J gene lost 1 base, with 20 bases spanning the gap. The CDR3 has 19 residues. Per the germline V gene, CDR1 is LNHDA and CDR2 is SQIVND (reference sequence). The CDR3 reads CASSIARTDNPKSGNTIYF. The DNA for the CDR3 is TGTGCCAGTAGTATAGCCCGGACAGATAACCCCAAGTCTGGAAACACCATATATTTT.

Only a few counts were recorded for this clone. The chain couples TRBV6-4 to TRBJ1-2; 9 bases line up with TRBD1. Germline loops: CDR1 MRHNA, CDR2 SNTAGT. The J segment lost 4 bases and the V segment lost 5 bases, leaving 5 bases of the junction unmatched. The CDR3 contains 14 residues. The DNA for the CDR3 is TGTGCCAGCAGTTTAACAGGGGGCGTCTATGGCTACACCTTC. Its translation: CASSLTGGVYGYTF.